The present entry profiles one T cell receptor (beta chain) with its context. Its antigen remains unknown. TCRdb keeps only in-frame clones here, not all; method: immunoSEQ multiplex PCR. The data show about 61,000 clones, roughly 80% seen once. The sample is drawn from a study of OX40 agonist ivuxolimab in advanced cancers. Study-wide background: Enrolled patients in dose escalation had cancers that were hepatocellular carcinoma, melanoma, renal cell or head and neck cancer. It was permissible to have had prior anti-PD-1, anti-PD-L1 or anti-CTLA-4 therapy, and about 40% had some.

Samples of blood were obtained at baseline, on cycle 4 day 1, and on cycle 7 day 1. J was trimmed by 1 base and V by 5 bases; bases with no gene match: 12. This CDR3 spans 18 amino acids. Germline CDR1 and CDR2: MNHEY and SMNVEV (reference sequence). Study results and limitations: On average, a greater number of expanded clones characterised CD8+ T cells relative to CD4+.

The receptor was isolated from an adult with an advanced solid tumor such as melanoma, head and neck, liver or kidney cancer. The sample in question was CD4+ or CD8+ T cells sorted from blood, obtained in a trial of the OX40 agonist ivuxolimab. This chain connects TRBV27 to TRBJ1-5, with TRBD1 matching over 9 bases. CDR3: CASSPDPDRGMSNQPQHF. DNA of the CDR3: TGTGCCAGCAGTCCCGACCCGGACAGGGGTATGAGCAATCAGCCCCAGCATTTT.